This record covers a single T cell receptor beta chain. The record originates from a study of T cell responses to AZD1222 COVID-19 vaccine. CDR3 size: 18 residues. V dropped 3 bases and J dropped 4; count of bases not matched to a gene: 8. CDR1 and CDR2 (germline): SGHDN, FVKESK. The table came from immunoSEQ multiplex PCR; TCRdb's copy has only in-frame clones and leaves some out. The data contain over 100,000 clones, roughly nine tenths of them singletons. This TCR came from an adult in good health. V and J are TRBV14 and TRBJ2-2; 13 nucleotides align to TRBD2. This sample comprised peripheral blood, obtained on day 0 of AZD1222 vaccination. In DNA form, the CDR3 reads TGTGCCAGCAGCCACCGAGGACTAGCGGGAGTCGGCACCGGGGAGCTGTTTTTT. It is translated as CASSHRGLAGVGTGELFF.